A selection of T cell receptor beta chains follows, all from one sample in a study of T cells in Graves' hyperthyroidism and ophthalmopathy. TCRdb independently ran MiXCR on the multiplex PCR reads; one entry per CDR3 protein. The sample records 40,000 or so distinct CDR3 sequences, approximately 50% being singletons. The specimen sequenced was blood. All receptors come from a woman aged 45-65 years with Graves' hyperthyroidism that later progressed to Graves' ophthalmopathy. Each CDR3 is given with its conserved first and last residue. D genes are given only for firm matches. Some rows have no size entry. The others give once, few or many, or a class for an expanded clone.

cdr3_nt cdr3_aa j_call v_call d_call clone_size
TGTGCCAGCAGCGGCGGGACTAGCGGAAACAATGAGCAGTTCTTC CASSGGTSGNNEQFF TRBJ2-1 TRBV5-4 TRBD2 many
TGTGCCAGCAGGCTTCAGATATTTAATGAAAAACTGTTTTTT CASRLQIFNEKLFF TRBJ1-4 TRBV6-6 . many
TGTGCCAGCAGCTTGGGGGGGGGCTCTTTCTACGAGCAGTACTTC CASSLGGGSFYEQYF TRBJ2-7 TRBV5-8 . many
TGTGCCATCAGAGAGGGACTAGCGTCTGAGCAGTACTTC CAIREGLASEQYF TRBJ2-7 TRBV10-3 TRBD2 .
TGTGCCAGCAGCTTATGGCAGAACACTGAAGCTTTCTTT CASSLWQNTEAFF TRBJ1-1 TRBV11-3 . many
TGTGCCAGCAGCATCGGAGGACTAGAGGCCAACGTCCTGACCTTC CASSIGGLEANVLTF TRBJ2-6 TRBV5-6 TRBD2 .
TGTGCCAGCAGCCCATTCGTCTCGGCCAATGAGCAGTTCTTC CASSPFVSANEQFF TRBJ2-1 TRBV9 . .
TGTGGCAGCAGCCTCTGGGGTGGAAGGGGGCTCACTGAAGCTTTCTTT CGSSLWGGRGLTEAFF TRBJ1-1 TRBV7-3 TRBD1 .
TGTGCCAGCAGCCGAGCGGGTTACACCTACGAGCAAGAGACCCAGTACTTC CASSRAGYTYEQETQYF TRBJ2-5 TRBV11-3 . once
TGTGCCTGTAGTCTAGCTGGGGCCAACGTCCTGACTTTC CACSLAGANVLTF TRBJ2-6 TRBV19 . .
TGCGCCAGCAGTGAAGGAGAGGGTTACACCGGGGAGCAGTACTTC CASSEGEGYTGEQYF TRBJ2-7 TRBV5-1 . once
TGCGCCAGCAGCCCCAAAAGACAGGGGCGCGAGACCCAGTACTTC CASSPKRQGRETQYF TRBJ2-5 TRBV4-1 TRBD1 .
TGTGCCAGCAGCCCTTATCAGCTAAGCTCCTACGAGCAGTACTTC CASSPYQLSSYEQYF TRBJ2-7 TRBV14 . .
TGTGCCACCCCTGAAGGTTTTGGGCGATTAGAAAAACTGTTTTTT CATPEGFGRLEKLFF TRBJ1-4 TRBV24-1 . .
TGCAGTGTTAGCCCCGGGGTTAGCGGGAGGGTCTTT CSVSPGVSGRVF TRBJ1-1 TRBV20-1 . .
TGTGCCACCAGTGAGAGACAGGGGGCCGGTGGCTACACCTTC CATSERQGAGGYTF TRBJ1-2 TRBV24-1 TRBD1 .
TGTGCCAGCAGTGAGGGCGTTAGCACAGATACGCAGTATTTT CASSEGVSTDTQYF TRBJ2-3 TRBV10-1 . .
TGTGCCAGCAGCTTCACTACAGATAATTCACCCCTCCACTTT CASSFTTDNSPLHF TRBJ1-6 TRBV5-4 . few
TGCAGTGCGGTGACTAGCGGGGCTACCTACGAGCATTTT CSAVTSGATYEHF TRBJ1-5 TRBV20-1 . .
TGTGCCAGCAGCTTAAGACTAGCGGGCCGCTACGAGCAGTACTTC CASSLRLAGRYEQYF TRBJ2-7 TRBV12-3/TRBV12-4 TRBD2 .
TGTGCCAGTAGAGTCCCCGGGGAGCTGTTTTTT CASRVPGELFF TRBJ2-2 TRBV19 . many
TGTGCCAGTTCCCGGACTAGCGGGATGGTGGTAGAGCAGTTCTTC CASSRTSGMVVEQFF TRBJ2-1 TRBV19 TRBD2 many
TGTGCCAGCAGCCGACTAGCGGGAAGCACCGGGGAGCTGTGTTACAATGAGCAGTTCTTC CASSRLAGSTGELCYNEQFF TRBJ2-1 TRBV12-3/TRBV12-4 TRBD2 .
TGCAGTGCTAGATCTAGCGAGAGACCAGATACGCAGTATTTT CSARSSERPDTQYF TRBJ2-3 TRBV20-1 . many
TGTGCCAGTAGTATACCGCCGGCAGACAATGAGCAGTTCTTC CASSIPPADNEQFF TRBJ2-1 TRBV19 . many
TGTGCCAGCAGCCCTAGGAGGGGGATTGATGGAAACACCATATATTTT CASSPRRGIDGNTIYF TRBJ1-3 TRBV7-9 . .
TGTGCCACCAGCAGGGAGGAGGGAGGCGCAGACTCACCCCTCCACTTT CATSREEGGADSPLHF TRBJ1-6 TRBV15 . .
TGCAGTGCTAGAGATATAGGACCGCTTAATCAGCCCCAGCATTTT CSARDIGPLNQPQHF TRBJ1-5 TRBV20-1 . many
TGTGCCAGCTCAGAAATACAGGGGGCTGGGGAGACCCAGTACTTC CASSEIQGAGETQYF TRBJ2-5 TRBV18 TRBD1 .
TGCGCCAGCGGGAGGGCCGGGGAGCAGTACTTC CASGRAGEQYF TRBJ2-7 TRBV5-1 TRBD2 .
TGTGCCAGCAGCCAAGAGGTGGGCAGGGTCCATAGGTACGAGCAGTACTTC CASSQEVGRVHRYEQYF TRBJ2-7 TRBV14 . many
TGTGCCAGTAGTTTGCCTAGCGGCCTTTCCTACGAGCAGTACTTC CASSLPSGLSYEQYF TRBJ2-7 TRBV19 TRBD2 .
TGTGCCAGCAGTCCAACGGACAGACTGGAGGTTTTAGATTTT CASSPTDRLEVLDF TRBJ1-3 TRBV12-3/TRBV12-4 . many
TGTGCCTGCAGTGACAGGGGGAGCACAGACACGCAGTATTTT CACSDRGSTDTQYF TRBJ2-3 TRBV6-4 TRBD1 .
TGTGCCAGCAGTTCCGGGACTAGCGAAACAGATACGCAGTATTTT CASSSGTSETDTQYF TRBJ2-3 TRBV6-5 TRBD2 .
TGCGCCAGCAGCCCCGGGACAGGGGGAGAGACCCAGTACTTC CASSPGTGGETQYF TRBJ2-5 TRBV5-1 TRBD1 many
TGTGCCAGTAGTATAGCTACAGAGAATCAGCCCCAGCATTTT CASSIATENQPQHF TRBJ1-5 TRBV19 . .
TGTGCCAGCGGCTCTGGGGCAGGGGATGGCTCCACCTTC CASGSGAGDGSTF TRBJ1-2 TRBV5-4 . .
TGCAGTGCTTGGGGCGGGAGAAAGAATGAGCATTTT CSAWGGRKNEHF TRBJ1-5 TRBV20-1 . .
TGCGCCAGCAGTGCCGGGACAGGGCTTTGCTATGGCTACACCTTC CASSAGTGLCYGYTF TRBJ1-2 TRBV10-1 TRBD1 .
TGTGCCAGCAGCTTCAGGGCGGAGGCTTACGAGCAGTACTTC CASSFRAEAYEQYF TRBJ2-7 TRBV7-2 . medium-sized
TGCGCCAGCAGCCGGGACACAAGCACAGATACGCAGTATTTT CASSRDTSTDTQYF TRBJ2-3 TRBV10-1 . medium-sized
TGTGCCAGCAGATCAGGGGGTAGGGCTAATGAAAAACTGTTTTTT CASRSGGRANEKLFF TRBJ1-4 TRBV7-9 TRBD1 many
TGCAGTGCTCAAAGGGGGGGTACAGGGCTGTACTTC CSAQRGGTGLYF TRBJ2-7 TRBV20-1 . .
TGTGCCAGCTCCAGCGACCCGGCTAAAGCCGAGCAGTACTTC CASSSDPAKAEQYF TRBJ2-7 TRBV18 . .
TGTGCCTGGAGTCTCCTACAGGGTTCACCCCTCCACTTT CAWSLLQGSPLHF TRBJ1-6 TRBV30 . .
TGCAGTGCTAGGGGGTGGGGTAGGAATGAGCAGTTCTTC CSARGWGRNEQFF TRBJ2-1 TRBV20-1 . .
TGCAGGGTGGGCGAGCGGTACTTC CRVGERYF TRBJ2-7 TRBV29-1 . .
TGTGCCAGTAGTATAGACAGAACAAATTCACCCCTCCACTTT CASSIDRTNSPLHF TRBJ1-6 TRBV19 . many
TGTGCCAGCAGCTTAGGGAGCGGGGGAACTGAAGCTTTCTTT CASSLGSGGTEAFF TRBJ1-1 TRBV7-2 . medium-sized
TGTGCCAGCAGTTTATCGATAGCCAAAAACATTCAGTACTTC CASSLSIAKNIQYF TRBJ2-4 TRBV28 . .
TGTGCCAGCAGCCAATCTAGGACTAGCGGAGTCTACGAGCAGTACTTC CASSQSRTSGVYEQYF TRBJ2-7 TRBV16 TRBD2 .
TGTGCCAGCAGTTTTAGGGGTAGCGGGAGGGGTGAGCAGTACTTC CASSFRGSGRGEQYF TRBJ2-7 TRBV12-3/TRBV12-4 TRBD2 .
TGTGCCAGCAGCGTAGTCCAAAGTACGTTGGAGACCCAGTACTTC CASSVVQSTLETQYF TRBJ2-5 TRBV9 . once
TGTGCCAGCAGCTTACCGCGGGTCTACGAGCAGTACTTC CASSLPRVYEQYF TRBJ2-7 TRBV7-2 . .
TGTGCCCTAGGGGCCTACGAGCAGTACTTC CALGAYEQYF TRBJ2-7 TRBV7-2 . .